One sample yielded the 30 T cell receptor beta chains listed below, sequenced in a study of vaccination and CD4 T cells after COVID-19. The Oncomine TCR Beta short-read assay was applied to DNA of cultured CD4+ T cells. TCRdb recomputed calls from the PCR reads with MiXCR, one row per CDR3 protein. The profile shows around 13,000 distinct CDR3 sequences, around 74% of them singletons. As to treatment: approximately 9-day PBMC culture with coronavirus spike peptide pools or control peptides (ViraFEST assay). No cognate antigen is known for these TCRs. This material consisted of CD4+ T cells from blood, cultured in vitro, taken after SARS-CoV-2 vaccination. All receptors derive from a human donor who received a COVID-19 vaccine.

This chain links TRBV7-7 with TRBJ2-5; the D is unclear. CDR1 is SSHAT and CDR2 is FNYEAQ in the germline V gene (reference sequence). The length of the CDR3 is 14 residues. V lost 3 bases and J 4 bases, leaving 12 bases between the germline ends. CDR3 sequence (DNA): TGTGCCAGCAGCTTTCAAGGCCGAGGAGAGACCCAGTACTTC. This gives the protein CASSFQGRGETQYF.

The V and J genes are TRBV20-1 and TRBJ2-3; TRBD2 matches at 10 bases. The CDR3 is 12 amino acids. Germline V gene sequence: CDR1 DFQATT, CDR2 SNEGSKA (reference sequence). J gave up 6 bases and V 7 bases, and 4 bases lay outside the gene matches. The CDR3 protein is CSGAGGPDTQYF. CDR3 DNA: TGCAGTGGAGCGGGGGGGCCGGATACGCAGTATTTT.

The chain is built from TRBV30 and TRBJ1-1; D is unclear. Trimming took 8 bases from V and 1 from J, leaving 8 bases between them. The CDR3 is made up of 11 amino acids. Looked up from germline, CDR1 is GTSNPN and CDR2 is SVGIG (reference sequence). Written as DNA, the CDR3 is TGTGCCGGCGGGCAGAACACTGAAGCTTTCTTT. Translating it yields CAGGQNTEAFF.

CDR3 sequence (DNA): TGTGCCAGCAGTGCGGACAGGGCCTATGGGGGCTACACCTTC. It is translated as CASSADRAYGGYTF. The rearrangement uses TRBV2 and TRBJ1-2; 8 nucleotides align to TRBD1. With V trimmed by 4 bases and J by 8 bases, 9 bases remained unmatched. Germline V gives CDR1 SNHLY, CDR2 FYNNEI. This CDR3 comprises 14 residues.

The chain recombines TRBV23-1 with TRBJ2-7, with D perhaps matching TRBD1 (6 bases). TRBV23-1 belongs to the ORF category, with a function that is uncertain. The CDR3 spans 14 residues. V was pared by 0 bases and J by 6 bases, with 12 bases between. The CDR3 DNA follows: TGCGCCAGCAGTCAATCCTGGACAGTTGTCGAGCAGTACTTC. It translates to CASSQSWTVVEQYF.

The genes are TRBV2 and TRBJ2-4; weak D call: TRBD1 (5 bases). Germline V gene sequence: CDR1 SNHLY, CDR2 FYNNEI. Trimming left V 6 bases short and J 0 bases short, with 6 bases between. This CDR3 has 13 residues. The CDR3 DNA follows: TGTGCCAGCAGGACAGTAGCCAAAAACATTCAGTACTTC. It codes for CASRTVAKNIQYF.

DNA for the CDR3: TGTGCTAGTGGTCTCGGGACAGCGAGCTCCTACGAGCAGTACTTC. Translating it yields CASGLGTASSYEQYF. The chain has TRBV12-5 and TRBJ2-7, with 7 bases lining up with TRBD1. The CDR3 spans 15 residues. The trim removed 5 bases at V and 0 bases at J, leaving 7 bases unmatched. The germline gives CDR1 LGHNT, CDR2 FRNRAP.

The rearrangement links TRBV11-2 to TRBJ2-3; maybe TRBD1 (5 bases). The CDR3 extends over 15 amino acids. Trimming left V 2 bases short and J 2 bases short, with 11 bases between. CDR1 and CDR2 (germline): SGHAT, FQNNGV. CDR3 region: CASSLIVGATDTQYF. The CDR3 DNA sequence: TGTGCCAGCAGCTTAATTGTAGGGGCCACAGATACGCAGTATTTT.

This chain uses TRBV15 with TRBJ2-3, with TRBD2 as a possible D gene (5 bases). V lost 8 bases to trimming and J lost 6 bases, with 15 bases between them. Germline V lookup: CDR1 LNHNV, CDR2 YYDKDF (reference sequence). CDR3 size: 13 residues. CDR3 coding DNA: TGTGCCACCGGGATAACGGGGAGCGATACGCAGTATTTT. Residues: CATGITGSDTQYF. The variable domain in full, with the rest retrieved from reference TRBV15 and TRBJ2-3, is DAMVIQNPRYQVTQFGKPVTLSCSQTLNHNVMYWYQQKSSQAPKLLFHYYDKDFNNEADTPDNFQSRRPNTSFCFLDIRSPGLGDTAMYLCATGITGSDTQYFGPGTRLTVL.

The CDR3 region is CASSLSGLAGGFSTDTQYF. The CDR3 bases are TGTGCCAGTAGTCTAAGCGGACTAGCGGGGGGTTTTAGCACAGATACGCAGTATTTT. The chain employs TRBV19 and TRBJ2-3; TRBD2 matches 14 bases. Germline CDR1 and CDR2: LNHDA and SQIVND (reference sequence). Unmatched junction bases numbered 10, after V lost 5 bases and J lost 0 bases. This CDR3 has 19 amino acids.

The chain is built from TRBV2 and TRBJ2-2, with 13 bases matching TRBD2. This CDR3 is built from 17 residues. J was trimmed by 4 bases and V by 10 bases; bases with no gene match: 12. In germline, CDR1 is SNHLY, CDR2 FYNNEI. In DNA form, the CDR3 reads TGTGCCACCAGCCGCGAGCGACTAGCGGGGGGCACCGGGGAGCTGTTTTTT. This encodes CATSRERLAGGTGELFF.

V usage is TRBV7-6 and J usage is TRBJ1-1; TRBD1 is a possible D gene (6 bases). Between the trimmed V and J ends, which lost 5 bases and 3 bases, there was a span of 10 bases. The germline CDR1 and CDR2 sequences are SGHVS and FNYEAQ. The CDR3 is made up of 13 amino acids. The CDR3, as DNA: TGTGCCAGCAGCCCCAACAGGGACACTGAAGCTTTCTTT. Encoded protein: CASSPNRDTEAFF.

This rearrangement joins TRBV6-1 to TRBJ1-6; 12 bases are shared with TRBD1. CDR1 and CDR2 from the germline V gene are MNHNS and SASEGT. CDR3 length: 20 residues. Losses at the gene ends were 9 bases for V and 2 bases for J; bases not matched to a gene: 17. The DNA for the CDR3 is TGTGCCAGTTTTCCAGCCGGGACAGGGGGCTATGGAACCTATAATTCACCCCTCCACTTT. Translating gives CASFPAGTGGYGTYNSPLHF.

Only a few counts were recorded for this clonotype. The J gene is TRBJ1-2, the V gene TRBV29-1; D uncertain. V was pared by 2 bases and J by 2 bases, with 12 bases between. The germline V gene encodes CDR1 SQVTM and CDR2 ANQGSEA. The CDR3 length is 14 residues. The CDR3 reads CSVESQLSNYGYTF. The CDR3 DNA follows: TGCAGCGTTGAAAGCCAGCTAAGCAACTATGGCTACACCTTC.

The chain combines TRBV19 with TRBJ1-5; 7 bases are shared with TRBD1. This CDR3 region has 14 residues. The germline V gene encodes CDR1 LNHDA and CDR2 SQIVND (reference sequence). With V trimmed by 8 bases and J by 0 bases, 4 bases remained unmatched. The CDR3, as DNA: TGTGCCAGTGCGGACAGGATTAGCAATCAGCCCCAGCATTTT. Protein sequence: CASADRISNQPQHF.

The rearrangement links TRBV2 to TRBJ1-5, with D possibly matching TRBD1 (5 bases). The germline gives CDR1 SNHLY, CDR2 FYNNEI. The V and J ends lost 3 bases and 5 bases respectively, with 20 bases between them. The CDR3 sequence is 17 residues long. The CDR3 DNA sequence: TGTGCCAGCAGTGAGACCATAGGCAGGGTGGTGCATCAGCCCCAGCATTTT. Translated, it gives CASSETIGRVVHQPQHF.

This clonotype was found a few times. This sequence joins TRBV24-1 and TRBJ1-5; TRBD1 aligns across 8 bases. The ends lost 4 bases at V and 7 bases at J; junction bases unmatched: 8. The germline gives CDR1 KGHDR, CDR2 SFDVKD. The length of the CDR3 is 15 residues. The CDR3 DNA is TGTGCCACCAGTGACCCCGGACAGGGAGGGCAGCCCCAGCATTTT. It is translated as CATSDPGQGGQPQHF.

This clonotype was counted between two and nine times. J is TRBJ2-3 and V is TRBV12-3 or TRBV12-4, with 9 bases identical to TRBD2. The V segment lost 7 bases and the J segment 5 bases; nucleotides outside the gene matches: 10. CDR3 length: 15 amino acids. The CDR3 loop reads CASKLERGERDTQYF. CDR3 in DNA: TGTGCCAGCAAGTTGGAGCGGGGGGAAAGAGATACGCAGTATTTT.

Relative to its sample, this clonotype is medium-sized. The chain links TRBV6-1 to TRBJ2-6; unclear D gene. The CDR3 spans 15 residues. Germline lookup yields CDR1 MNHNS and CDR2 SASEGT. Trimming took 5 bases from V and 0 from J, leaving 8 bases between them. CDR3 bases: TGTGCCAGCAGTCCTCAAATCTCTGGGGCCAACGTCCTGACTTTC. Amino acid sequence: CASSPQISGANVLTF.

This clonotype came up once. The V gene is TRBV11-3, the J gene TRBJ1-3; D gene ambiguous. This CDR3 is 14 amino acids long. The V end lost 5 bases, the J end lost 7 bases, and 15 bases lay between the germline ends. The germline V gene encodes CDR1 SGHNT and CDR2 YENEEA. The CDR3 reads CASSPPGVSNTIYF. In DNA form, the CDR3 reads TGTGCCAGCAGCCCGCCCGGAGTGTCGAACACCATATATTTT.

This clonotype was detected once. This chain connects TRBV30 to TRBJ2-3; a possible D gene is TRBD2 (5 bases). CDR1 and CDR2 (germline): GTSNPN, SVGIG (reference sequence). Trimming stripped 3 bases from V and 0 bases from J, with 16 bases between. The CDR3 is 16 residues long. Here the CDR3 DNA reads TGTGCCTGGAGCAACCGGAGGCAGGATAGCACAGATACGCAGTATTTT. It specifies CAWSNRRQDSTDTQYF.

The J gene is TRBJ2-5, the V gene TRBV12-3 or TRBV12-4; 10 positions match TRBD2. Losses at the gene ends were 3 bases for V and 3 bases for J; bases not matched to a gene: 4. The CDR3 has 15 residues. The CDR3 DNA reads as TGTGCCAGCAGTTTCGGTCTAGCGGGGGAAGAGACCCAGTACTTC. Translation: CASSFGLAGEETQYF.

V gene TRBV5-1 combines with J gene TRBJ1-1; maybe TRBD1 (5 bases). Germline V gene data show CDR1 as SGHRS and CDR2 as YFSETQ. Trimming stripped 5 bases from V and 0 bases from J, with 20 bases between. The length of the CDR3 is 17 residues. CDR3 in DNA: TGCGCCAGCAGGGAAGCCCAGACAGCCCTCATGAACACTGAAGCTTTCTTT. Translation: CASREAQTALMNTEAFF.

The J gene is TRBJ2-3, the V gene TRBV7-8; the match to TRBD2 covers 7 bases. The CDR3 extends over 16 amino acids. The germline gives CDR1 SGHVS, CDR2 FQNEAQ. V shed 1 base and J 2 bases; nucleotides not matched to a gene: 6. The CDR3: CASSLVAGAHTDTQYF. CDR3 nucleotide sequence: TGTGCCAGCAGCTTAGTCGCGGGAGCTCACACAGATACGCAGTATTTT.

The V call is TRBV7-3, the J call TRBJ1-2; 8 bases line up with TRBD1. This CDR3 is built from 15 residues. CDR1 and CDR2 from the germline V gene are SGHTA and FQGTGA. Trimming removed 3 bases from V and 4 bases from J; junction bases left unmatched: 7. The CDR3 protein is CASSLTGVATYGYTF. CDR3 bases: TGTGCCAGCAGCTTGACAGGGGTCGCGACCTATGGCTACACCTTC. Using reference TRBV7-3 and TRBJ1-2 for the parts outside the CDR3, the full variable domain is GAGVSQTPSNKVTEKGKYVELRCDPISGHTALYWYRQSLGQGPEFLIYFQGTGAADDSGLPNDRFFAVRPEGSVSTLKIQRTERGDSAVYLCASSLTGVATYGYTFGSGTRLTVV.

The chain joins TRBV30 to TRBJ1-3; D not resolved. Per germline, CDR1 GTSNPN and CDR2 SVGIG (reference sequence). The CDR3 extends over 12 amino acids. Deletions cut 0 bases from V and 7 bases from J, with 7 bases between. CDR3 protein: CAWSVLGNTIYF. The CDR3 nucleotides read TGTGCCTGGAGTGTACTGGGCAACACCATATATTTT.

The chain couples TRBV29-1 to TRBJ1-6, with a weak D call TRBD1 (6 bases). The CDR3 extends over 13 amino acids. The germline V gene encodes CDR1 SQVTM and CDR2 ANQGSEA. Trimming shortened V by 6 bases and J by 5 bases, and 11 bases separated the two germline ends. The CDR3 DNA is TGCAGCGTCTCGGACAGTCATAATTCACCCCTCCACTTT. Translation: CSVSDSHNSPLHF.

The gene calls are TRBV20-1 and TRBJ1-1; no firm D call. This CDR3 spans 12 amino acids. Between the trimmed V and J ends, which lost 0 bases and 10 bases, there was a span of 12 bases. CDR1 is DFQATT, CDR2 SNEGSKA, per germline (reference sequence). The CDR3 reads CSAREPVGGAFF. The CDR3 DNA is TGCAGTGCTAGAGAGCCCGTTGGAGGAGCTTTCTTT.

On this clonotype: The junction departs from germline at one end; a sequencing error may be responsible. V usage is TRBV20-1 and J usage is TRBJ1-4; D is ambiguous. Germline V gives CDR1 DFQATT, CDR2 SNEGSKA (reference sequence). The CDR3 sequence is 13 residues long. Written as DNA, the CDR3 is TGCAGTGTTAAGCGGCAGTTTAATGAACAACTGTTTTTT. Translating gives CSVKRQFNEQLFF.

This clonotype appeared a single time. V usage is TRBV20-1 and J usage is TRBJ2-3; TRBD2 might be the D (7 bases). With 1 base removed from V and 6 bases from J, the gap between germline ends came to 20 bases. From germline, CDR1 is DFQATT and CDR2 SNEGSKA (reference sequence). The CDR3 contains 16 residues. In DNA, the CDR3 is TGCAGTGCTAGAGTTTCGAGGGGGGGCACTGGGGATACGCAGTATTTT. This encodes CSARVSRGGTGDTQYF.